Below, 22 T cell receptor beta chains from the same sample are listed, as sequenced in a study of a mutant IDH1 vaccine in newly diagnosed glioma. The sample's time point: baseline, week 1 (first vaccination visit). Stated treatment: pre-vaccination baseline after standard-of-care therapy. Sequencing used immunoSEQ multiplex PCR; TCRdb keeps in-frame clones, though not all of them. The sample has around 53,000 clones, roughly 85% seen once. Source: PBMCs, taken from a glioma patient treated with radiotherapy, temozolomide or both. Every receptor here comes from a man aged 40-49 years with glioma.

This sequence joins TRBV7-2 and TRBJ2-7, with D perhaps matching TRBD2 (5 bases). Per the germline V gene, CDR1 is SGHTA and CDR2 is FQGNSA. This CDR3 spans 13 amino acids. Trimming removed 5 bases at V and 0 bases at J, with 8 bases between. The CDR3 spells CASSARDSYEQYF. CDR3 coding DNA: TGTGCCAGCAGCGCCCGGGACTCCTACGAGCAGTACTTC.

The rearrangement links TRBV6-4 to TRBJ2-2; D might be TRBD1 (7 bases). Germline-derived CDR1 and CDR2 are MRHNA and SNTAGT. Trimming took 2 bases from V and 7 from J, leaving 17 bases between them. The CDR3 spans 16 residues. The CDR3 spells CASSDRAGGYLGELFF. Written as DNA, the CDR3 is TGTGCCAGCAGTGACAGGGCAGGGGGGTACCTCGGGGAGCTGTTTTTT.

The chain joins TRBV9 to TRBJ2-3; either TRBD1 or TRBD2 may supply D (5 bases each). From germline, CDR1 is SGDLS and CDR2 YYNGEE. Trimming pared 2 bases from V and 3 bases from J, leaving 19 bases between. The CDR3 is 17 residues long. Here the CDR3 reads CASSVHPPGQVTDTQYF. In nucleotides, the CDR3 is TGTGCCAGCAGCGTTCATCCTCCGGGGCAGGTAACAGATACGCAGTATTTT.

The CDR3 protein is CASSHSGGPESETQYF. The CDR3 coding sequence is TGCGCCAGCAGCCACTCGGGGGGACCCGAGTCAGAGACCCAGTACTTC. The chain has TRBV5-1 and TRBJ2-5; 7 bases are a match to TRBD2. V dropped 4 bases and J dropped 4; count of bases not matched to a gene: 13. Per the germline V gene, CDR1 is SGHRS and CDR2 is YFSETQ. The CDR3 is made up of 16 amino acids.

The chain has TRBV10-3 and TRBJ2-7; 7 nucleotides line up with TRBD2. Germline V lookup: CDR1 ENHRY, CDR2 SYGVKD. CDR3 length: 15 residues. The junction had 14 bases not matched to a gene; V was cut back by 10 bases and J by 2 bases. For the CDR3, the DNA is TGTGCCACCGGGCGCGGAGCTAGCGGAGCCTACGAGCAGTACTTC. It encodes CATGRGASGAYEQYF.

A single count supports this clone. V usage is TRBV7-9 and J usage is TRBJ1-4; 11 bases line up with TRBD1. The CDR3 extends over 15 amino acids. Germline values: CDR1 SEHNR, CDR2 FQNEAQ (reference sequence). V lost 5 bases to trimming and J lost 8 bases; unmatched junction nucleotides: 7. CDR3 bases: TGTGCCAGCAGCCCCCAAAGGACAGGGGGCGAAAAACTGTTTTTT. Translation: CASSPQRTGGEKLFF. Combining the CDR3 with reference TRBV7-9 and TRBJ1-4 gives the whole variable domain DTGVSQNPRHKITKRGQNVTFRCDPISEHNRLYWYRQTLGQGPEFLTYFQNEAQLEKSRLLSDRFSAERPKGSFSTLEIQRTEQGDSAMYLCASSPQRTGGEKLFFGSGTQLSVL.

This clone was recorded once. This rearrangement joins TRBV6-1 to TRBJ2-3, with 11 bases aligning to TRBD2. With 6 bases clipped from V and 4 bases from J, the junction kept 6 bases outside the gene matches. The germline V gene has CDR1 MNHNS and CDR2 SASEGT. The CDR3 has 15 amino acids. The CDR3 DNA follows: TGTGCCAGCAGGGATAGCGGGAGGGGTGCAGATACGCAGTATTTT. Its protein is CASRDSGRGADTQYF.

This chain links TRBV7-2 with TRBJ2-3; TRBD2 aligns across 7 bases. Trimming cost V 5 bases and J 2 bases; bases outside gene matches: 7. This CDR3 spans 15 amino acids. CDR1 and CDR2 from the germline V gene are SGHTA and FQGNSA. The CDR3 coding sequence is TGTGCCAGCAGCCCGCGACTAGCTACCACAGATACGCAGTATTTT. This gives the protein CASSPRLATTDTQYF.

This sequence joins TRBV7-2 and TRBJ1-1, with TRBD1 as a possible D gene (5 bases). The CDR3 extends over 13 amino acids. The germline gives CDR1 SGHTA, CDR2 FQGNSA. V was pared by 5 bases and J by 5 bases, with 12 bases between. The CDR3 protein is CASSPQGWTEAFF. The CDR3 DNA sequence: TGTGCCAGCAGCCCTCAGGGTTGGACTGAAGCTTTCTTT.

The chain carries TRBV7-8 and TRBJ1-4; TRBD1 aligns across 8 bases. The CDR3 has 15 residues. Germline lookup yields CDR1 SGHVS and CDR2 FQNEAQ. Trimming took 5 bases from V and 3 from J; bases not matched to a gene: 5. The CDR3: CASSPEDRANEKLFF. The CDR3 DNA sequence: TGTGCCAGCAGCCCGGAGGACAGGGCTAATGAAAAACTGTTTTTT.

The chain employs TRBV19 and TRBJ1-5; 8 positions agree with TRBD1. The germline V gene encodes CDR1 LNHDA and CDR2 SQIVND (reference sequence). The V gene end was trimmed by 4 bases and the J gene end by 7 bases; junction bases not matched to a gene: 6. CDR3 length: 14 amino acids. CDR3 coding DNA: TGTGCCAGTAGTACCAGGGGGCATCGGCAGCCCCAGCATTTT. This gives the protein CASSTRGHRQPQHF.

The table lists this clone with a few counts. V and J are TRBV6-6 and TRBJ1-2; 8 bases map to TRBD1. This CDR3 region has 12 residues. CDR1 and CDR2 from the germline V gene are MNHNY and SVGAGI (reference sequence). After removal of 8 bases from V and 8 bases from J, the junction contained 7 bases not matched to a gene. CDR3 DNA sequence: TGTGCCAGCGTCGGGACAGGAGGCGGCTACACCTTC. It specifies CASVGTGGGYTF.

The chain uses TRBV21-1 and TRBJ2-2; TRBD1, as called in the table, went unchecked against the DNA. TRBV21-1 is termed a pseudogene. The CDR3 runs 17 residues. The CDR3 is CASSKARIHSNTGELFF. CDR3 sequence (DNA): TGTGCCAGCAGCAAAGCCCGGATTCACAGCAACACCGGGGAGCTGTTTTTT.

This chain links TRBV10-1 with TRBJ2-2; 13 bases fit TRBD2. With 4 bases clipped from V and 8 bases from J, the junction kept 7 bases outside the gene matches. The CDR3 is made up of 16 amino acids. The V gene's germline CDR1 is WNHNN and CDR2 SYGVQD (reference sequence). Here the CDR3 reads CASSATSGRKGGELFF. The CDR3 DNA follows: TGCGCCAGCAGTGCGACTAGCGGGAGGAAAGGTGGGGAGCTGTTTTTT.

V gene TRBV7-9 combines with J gene TRBJ2-6, with D possibly TRBD2 on 7 matching bases. The CDR3 sequence is 18 residues long. The V end lost 5 bases, the J end lost 0 bases, and 17 bases lay between the germline ends. The germline gives CDR1 SEHNR, CDR2 FQNEAQ (reference sequence). CDR3 DNA: TGTGCCAGCAGCCCCTCACGGGGGGCAGTCTCTGGGGCCAACGTCCTGACTTTC. It encodes CASSPSRGAVSGANVLTF.

The chain employs TRBV2 and TRBJ2-1; D is unresolved. The CDR3 runs 14 residues. The V gene lost 3 bases and the J gene lost 2 bases, with 8 bases spanning the gap. The V gene's germline CDR1 is SNHLY and CDR2 FYNNEI. The CDR3 here is CASSDQDPYNEQFF. As DNA, the CDR3 is TGTGCCAGCAGTGACCAGGACCCCTACAATGAGCAGTTCTTC.

This sequence joins TRBV15 and TRBJ2-3, with D uncertain. Germline V gene lookup returns CDR1 LNHNV and CDR2 YYDKDF (reference sequence). V gave up 8 bases and J gave up 4 bases, with 10 bases separating them. The CDR3 contains 12 residues. CDR3 in DNA: TGTGCCACCGGTGGTCAATCAGATACGCAGTATTTT. Translating it yields CATGGQSDTQYF.

The chain has TRBV18 and TRBJ2-7; no definite D call. In germline, CDR1 is KGHSH, CDR2 LQKENI. Deletions cut 4 bases from V and 0 bases from J, with 10 bases between. The CDR3 extends over 14 amino acids. CDR3 in amino acids: CASSRDRSSYEQYF. The CDR3 coding sequence is TGTGCCAGCTCACGAGATAGAAGCTCCTACGAGCAGTACTTC. Together with reference TRBV18 and TRBJ2-7, the CDR3 gives the full variable domain: NAGVMQNPRHLVRRRGQEARLRCSPMKGHSHVYWYRQLPEEGLKFMVYLQKENIIDESGMPKERFSAEFPKEGPSILRIQQVVRGDSAAYFCASSRDRSSYEQYFGPGTRLTVT.

This clone was counted between two and nine times. The V and J genes are TRBV10-3 and TRBJ1-4, with 11 bases identical to TRBD1. The CDR3 is made up of 16 amino acids. Germline V gene lookup returns CDR1 ENHRY and CDR2 SYGVKD. The trim removed 1 base at V and 7 bases at J, leaving 5 bases unmatched. The CDR3 DNA follows: TGTGCCATCAGTGAGTGGGGGACAGGGGGATCTGAAAAACTGTTTTTT. Its protein is CAISEWGTGGSEKLFF.

A single count supports this clone. The chain is built from TRBV9 and TRBJ1-2; TRBD1 is a possible D gene (5 bases). This CDR3 has 13 residues. The germline V and J ends were trimmed by 6 bases and 3 bases, with 12 bases remaining between them. Looked up from germline, CDR1 is SGDLS and CDR2 is YYNGEE. CDR3 amino acids: CASIGPGDYGYTF. The CDR3 DNA follows: TGTGCCAGCATCGGCCCGGGGGACTATGGCTACACCTTC.

There are a few counts of this clone. The junction differs from germline at one of its ends, possibly a read error. V and J are TRBV7-7 and TRBJ2-5; the D gene is possibly TRBD2 (5 bases). This CDR3 spans 15 amino acids. Germline V gene lookup returns CDR1 SSHAT and CDR2 FNYEAQ (reference sequence). CDR3 sequence (DNA): TGTGCTAGCAGCGCTGGAGGAGAGCCTAGGGAGACCCAGTACTTC. As protein: CASSAGGEPRETQYF.

This chain uses TRBV5-5 with TRBJ1-5; no firm D call. The CDR3 is 15 amino acids. With 2 bases removed from V and 0 bases from J, the gap between germline ends came to 9 bases. Per the germline V gene, CDR1 is SGHKS and CDR2 is YYEKEE (reference sequence). The CDR3 DNA reads as TGTGCCAGCAGCTTTCTCCTCGATAGCAATCAGCCCCAGCATTTT. It is translated as CASSFLLDSNQPQHF.